A single sample gave rise to the 26 T cell receptor beta chains below, sequenced in a study of cytomegalovirus exposure and HLA in healthy donors. PCR was performed using 60 Vbeta and 13 Jbeta primers. Using immunoSEQ multiplex PCR, the repertoire was profiled, and TCRdb retains in-frame clones only, with some absent. The table has fewer than 120,000 clones, around 79% seen once; the top ten hold roughly 1.2%. Sequencing was performed on PBMCs. These receptors came from a woman between 25 and 40 years old in good health and CMV-seronegative.

A few counts support this clone. The chain links TRBV7-2 to TRBJ2-7; D is unresolved. CDR1 SGHTA and CDR2 FQGNSA come from the germline V gene. V was pared by 6 bases and J by 6 bases, with 12 bases between. CDR3 length: 12 residues. CDR3 nucleotides: TGTGCCAGCAGGTTATCCCGCGGCGAGCAGTACTTC. This encodes CASRLSRGEQYF.

The rearrangement joins TRBV6-1 to TRBJ2-7; D is unresolved. The CDR3 is 15 amino acids. Deletions cut 0 bases from V and 3 bases from J, with 12 bases between. Germline CDR1 is MNHNS and CDR2 is SASEGT. The CDR3 loop is CASSEAVRPIYEQYF. In DNA, the CDR3 is TGTGCCAGCAGTGAAGCAGTCAGGCCGATCTACGAGCAGTACTTC.

The table lists this clone with a count of one. The rearrangement joins TRBV6-1 to TRBJ2-5, with D possibly being TRBD1 (6 bases). The V and J ends lost 6 bases and 1 base respectively, with 15 bases between them. The CDR3 spans 15 residues. The germline V gene has CDR1 MNHNS and CDR2 SASEGT. CDR3 nucleotides: TGTGCCAGCAGAACCTCCTCACAGGGCCAAGAGACCCAGTACTTC. Amino acid sequence: CASRTSSQGQETQYF.

This clone was counted between two and nine times. The rearrangement links TRBV27 to TRBJ1-2; D is uncertain. The germline V and J ends were trimmed by 6 bases and 8 bases, with 13 bases remaining between them. The CDR3 is 12 amino acids. Germline assignment: CDR1 MNHEY and CDR2 SMNVEV (reference sequence). The DNA for the CDR3 is TGTGCCAGCAGCCAGGAGGGAGGCGGCTACACCTTC. Protein sequence: CASSQEGGGYTF.

This clone is a singleton in its sample. The chain combines TRBV10-2 with TRBJ2-1, with D possibly matching TRBD1 (6 bases). V was pared by 9 bases and J by 7 bases, with 10 bases between. Per germline, CDR1 WSHSY and CDR2 SAAADI. The CDR3 length is 11 residues. The CDR3: CASRQANEQFF. CDR3 coding DNA: TGCGCCAGTCGACAGGCGAATGAGCAGTTCTTC.

This clone was observed once. This rearrangement joins TRBV28 to TRBJ2-7, with D unclear. Germline values: CDR1 MDHEN, CDR2 SYDVKM. Between the trimmed V and J ends, which lost 5 bases and 0 bases, there was a span of 11 bases. There are 14 residues in the CDR3. CDR3 in DNA: TGTGCCAGCAGTACAGAACCGAGCTCCTACGAGCAGTACTTC. This gives the protein CASSTEPSSYEQYF.

This clone was counted a few times. The V gene is TRBV7-2, the J gene TRBJ2-3; tentatively, D is TRBD2 (6 bases). Germline V gives CDR1 SGHTA, CDR2 FQGNSA. V was pared by 8 bases and J by 5 bases, with 17 bases between. The CDR3 has 14 amino acids. The CDR3 spells CASLPGGGLDTQYF. The CDR3 DNA reads TGTGCCAGCCTTCCTGGGGGAGGCCTAGATACGCAGTATTTT.

The chain joins TRBV5-1 to TRBJ2-1; possibly TRBD2 for D (6 bases). CDR3 length: 18 residues. Germline-derived CDR1 and CDR2 are SGHRS and YFSETQ. Between the trimmed V and J ends, which lost 0 bases and 8 bases, there was a span of 24 bases. The CDR3 DNA is TGCGCCAGCAGCTTGGAAGTGGCGGAGAGTTGGGGAGGATATGAGCAGTTCTTC. Its protein is CASSLEVAESWGGYEQFF.

The J gene is TRBJ1-1, the V gene TRBV4-3, with D possibly matching TRBD1 (5 bases). The CDR3 consists of 15 residues. Trimming removed 3 bases at V and 4 bases at J, with 15 bases between. Germline lookup yields CDR1 LGHNA and CDR2 YSLEER. The CDR3 nucleotides are TGCGCCAGCAGCCACTCGCCGGGGGTTGGCACTGAAGCTTTCTTT. The encoded protein is CASSHSPGVGTEAFF.

This clone came up once. V and J are TRBV13 and TRBJ2-1; TRBD1 is a possible D gene (6 bases). Trimming took 5 bases from V and 6 from J, leaving 8 bases between them. The CDR3 contains 12 residues. The germline V gene has CDR1 PRHDT and CDR2 FYEKMQ (reference sequence). Written as DNA, the CDR3 is TGTGCCAGCAGCGAACAGGGCAATGAGCAGTTCTTC. It codes for CASSEQGNEQFF. The full variable domain, with the rest looked up from reference TRBV13 and TRBJ2-1, is AAGVIQSPRHLIKEKRETATLKCYPIPRHDTVYWYQQGPGQDPQFLISFYEKMQSDKGSIPDRFSAQQFSDYHSELNMSSLELGDSALYFCASSEQGNEQFFGPGTRLTVL.

The chain couples TRBV7-9 to TRBJ1-2, with TRBD1 identical over 7 bases. In germline, CDR1 is SEHNR, CDR2 FQNEAQ (reference sequence). The J segment lost 4 bases and the V segment lost 5 bases, leaving 7 bases of the junction unmatched. The CDR3 extends over 14 amino acids. The chain's CDR3 is CASSPGQASYGYTF. The CDR3 coding sequence is TGTGCCAGCAGCCCCGGACAGGCCTCCTATGGCTACACCTTC.

This chain joins TRBV30 and TRBJ2-5; 8 nucleotides agree with TRBD1. The CDR3 covers 14 residues. Germline CDR1 GTSNPN, CDR2 SVGIG (reference sequence). V dropped 2 bases and J dropped 4; count of bases not matched to a gene: 6. In DNA form, the CDR3 reads TGTGCCTGGAGTCAGGGGGCGATCGGAGAGACCCAGTACTTC. Its protein product is CAWSQGAIGETQYF.

This clone occurred a few times. J is TRBJ1-5 and V is TRBV4-3, with D possibly being TRBD1 (6 bases). V was shortened by 4 bases and J by 5 bases, with 18 bases between the two germline ends. Germline V lookup: CDR1 LGHNA, CDR2 YSLEER. The length of the CDR3 is 16 residues. In DNA form, the CDR3 reads TGCGCCAGCAGCCTTCACAGGGCCCTACCCCATCAGCCCCAGCATTTT. Its translation: CASSLHRALPHQPQHF.

The chain couples TRBV5-1 to TRBJ1-6; no clear D. CDR3 length: 16 amino acids. The V and J ends lost 0 bases and 0 bases respectively, with 7 bases between them. From germline, CDR1 is SGHRS and CDR2 YFSETQ. The CDR3 region has the DNA TGCGCCAGCAGCTTGGCCGGGAGCTCCTATAATTCACCCCTCCACTTT. Translating gives CASSLAGSSYNSPLHF.

The V and J genes are TRBV5-1 and TRBJ2-2, with D perhaps TRBD2 (6 bases). Trimming shortened V by 3 bases and J by 4 bases, and 16 bases separated the two germline ends. Germline-derived CDR1 and CDR2 are SGHRS and YFSETQ. The CDR3 is 16 amino acids. CDR3 DNA: TGCGCCAGCAGCTCGCAGTCAGGGCGGGGCACCGGGGAGCTGTTTTTT. Translation gives CASSSQSGRGTGELFF.

V usage is TRBV6-1 and J usage is TRBJ2-3; TRBD1 matches 10 bases. CDR3 size: 14 residues. Losses at the gene ends were 7 bases for V and 4 bases for J; bases not matched to a gene: 5. Germline V lookup: CDR1 MNHNS, CDR2 SASEGT. In nucleotides, the CDR3 is TGTGCCAGCAATCTGGGACAGGGGTCAGATACGCAGTATTTT. This encodes CASNLGQGSDTQYF.

The V and J genes are TRBV15 and TRBJ2-2, with 9 bases fitting TRBD1. Losses at the gene ends were 4 bases for V and 0 bases for J; bases not matched to a gene: 9. CDR3 length: 18 amino acids. Looked up from germline, CDR1 is LNHNV and CDR2 is YYDKDF (reference sequence). CDR3 in amino acids: CATSILGQGRPNTGELFF. The CDR3 DNA is TGTGCCACCAGCATCCTCGGACAGGGGAGGCCGAACACCGGGGAGCTGTTTTTT.

This clone was seen a single time. V gene TRBV5-1 combines with J gene TRBJ2-5, with TRBD1 identical over 7 bases. After removal of 3 bases from V and 5 bases from J, the junction contained 4 bases not matched to a gene. The CDR3 covers 13 residues. Per germline, CDR1 SGHRS and CDR2 YFSETQ. The CDR3 sequence is CASSSTGAETQYF. The CDR3 DNA reads TGCGCCAGCAGCTCCACAGGGGCCGAGACCCAGTACTTC.

As DNA, the CDR3 is TGTGCCAGCAGCTTTCGGGTCTCCGGGACTGAAGCTTTCTTT. Protein product: CASSFRVSGTEAFF. This chain uses TRBV7-9 with TRBJ1-1; D remains unclear. The V gene's germline CDR1 is SEHNR and CDR2 FQNEAQ (reference sequence). The CDR3 runs to 14 residues. The V and J ends lost 3 bases and 5 bases respectively, with 13 bases between them. The full variable domain, in which reference TRBV7-9 and TRBJ1-1 provide the parts outside the CDR3, is DTGVSQNPRHKITKRGQNVTFRCDPISEHNRLYWYRQTLGQGPEFLTYFQNEAQLEKSRLLSDRFSAERPKGSFSTLEIQRTEQGDSAMYLCASSFRVSGTEAFFGQGTRLTVV.

The CDR3 loop is CASSLGQGGEKLFF. The CDR3 DNA follows: TGTGCCAGCAGTTTAGGGCAGGGGGGCGAAAAACTGTTTTTT. The rearrangement uses TRBV28 and TRBJ1-4, with 7 bases that match TRBD1. Losses at the gene ends were 2 bases for V and 8 bases for J; bases not matched to a gene: 5. This CDR3 comprises 14 residues. CDR1 is MDHEN, CDR2 SYDVKM, per germline. Filled out from reference TRBV28 and TRBJ1-4, the complete variable domain reads DVKVTQSSRYLVKRTGEKVFLECVQDMDHENMFWYRQDPGLGLRLIYFSYDVKMKEKGDIPEGYSVSREKKERFSLILESASTNQTSMYLCASSLGQGGEKLFFGSGTQLSVL.

The chain employs TRBV10-3 and TRBJ2-7, with TRBD2 as a possible D gene (5 bases). V was clipped by 8 bases and J by 1 base, with 9 bases between them. CDR1 ENHRY and CDR2 SYGVKD come from the germline V gene. The CDR3 runs to 12 residues. CDR3 sequence: CAISRESYEQYF. DNA for the CDR3: TGTGCCATCTCGAGGGAATCCTACGAGCAGTACTTC.

The V gene is TRBV5-4, the J gene TRBJ1-2; 9 bases fit TRBD1. With 4 bases clipped from V and 6 bases from J, the junction kept 1 base outside the gene matches. CDR3 size: 12 residues. Germline V gene lookup returns CDR1 SGHNT and CDR2 YYREEE (reference sequence). The CDR3 here is CASSGTGHGYTF. CDR3 DNA sequence: TGTGCCAGCAGCGGGACAGGGCATGGCTACACCTTC.

The gene calls are TRBV7-9 and TRBJ1-3; D may be TRBD1 (5 bases). The CDR3 is 15 residues long. CDR1 SEHNR and CDR2 FQNEAQ come from the germline V gene (reference sequence). V lost 5 bases and J lost 4, with 15 bases in between. The CDR3 DNA reads as TGTGCCAGCAGCCCCTGGGGCATGGGAGGAAACACCATATATTTT. It codes for CASSPWGMGGNTIYF.

The rearrangement links TRBV4-2 to TRBJ2-1, with 9 positions matching TRBD1. The germline V gene encodes CDR1 LGHNA and CDR2 YNFKEQ. This CDR3 spans 16 amino acids. V was pared by 1 base and J by 4 bases, with 5 bases of the junction left unmatched. The CDR3 coding sequence is TGTGCCAGCAGCCAAGTGGGGACAGGGATTTACAATGAGCAGTTCTTC. Translated: CASSQVGTGIYNEQFF.

This clone has only one observation. This chain connects TRBV11-2 to TRBJ2-1; D is possibly TRBD2 (6 bases). Germline CDR1 and CDR2: SGHAT and FQNNGV. V dropped 5 bases and J dropped 3 bases, with 17 bases sitting between them. There are 16 residues in the CDR3. CDR3 coding DNA: TGTGCCAGCAGCGGAACTGGGCCGGGAGTCTACAATGAGCAGTTCTTC. Its protein product is CASSGTGPGVYNEQFF.

The J gene is TRBJ2-1, the V gene TRBV5-4; TRBD1 aligns across 8 bases. Losses at the gene ends were 1 base for V and 5 bases for J; bases not matched to a gene: 2. Looked up from germline, CDR1 is SGHNT and CDR2 is YYREEE (reference sequence). The CDR3 extends over 14 amino acids. CDR3 amino acids: CASSLRTGNNEQFF. In DNA form, the CDR3 reads TGTGCCAGCAGCTTGAGGACAGGGAACAATGAGCAGTTCTTC.